The present T cell receptor (beta chain) was sequenced within a study of identical twins. The germline V gene has CDR1 DFQATT and CDR2 SNEGSKA (reference sequence). V was cut by 5 bases and J by 2 bases, with 10 bases left in between. The CDR3 sequence is 12 residues long. Many counts were recorded for this clonotype. All donors were healthy, and all were Caucasian. A template switching step contributed a universal primer site, while unique molecular identifiers were present in the cDNA. TCRdb reprocessed the 5' RACE reads via MiXCR and lists one record per CDR3 protein. The table records 550,000 to 700,000 distinct CDR3 sequences, roughly 20% of them present only once. The data also belong to a second study, concerning T cells expressing NK-cell markers. That source reports: In roughly six donors, dominant NKG2C+ clonotypes were roughly 1.0-7.0% of CD8+ T cells.

The sequence was obtained from a woman aged 18-35 years in good health. Material for sequencing was PBMCs. This chain uses TRBV20-1 with TRBJ2-7; the D gene is possibly TRBD2 (5 bases). Written as DNA, the CDR3 is TGCAGTGCTGCCGGAGGAGCCTACGAGCAGTACTTC. This codes for CSAAGGAYEQYF.